The next 5 T cell receptor beta chains were all read from a single sample in a study of regulatory T cells in long-lasting Graves disease. The TCR beta library used iRepertoire HTBI primers with Arm-PCR amplification of CDR3. TCRdb used MiXCR to reprocess the multiplex PCR reads, holding one entry per CDR3 protein. Of 600,000 to 650,000 distinct CDR3 sequences listed, roughly 16% are singletons. The sample's time point: newly diagnosed GD, antithyroid drugs for less than 3 months. PBMC-extracted RNA yielded the TCR library. The same data also went into a second study, on T cells in Graves' hyperthyroidism and ophthalmopathy.

The sample in question was peripheral blood mononuclear cells (PBMCs), obtained at new diagnosis, from a patient treated with antithyroid drugs. The receptor set was obtained from a young woman with Graves disease.

The CDR3 loop is CASSSPGRSFYEQYF. The DNA of the CDR3 is TGTGCCAGCAGTTCCCCCGGGCGGTCCTTCTACGAGCAGTACTTC. The J gene is TRBJ2-7, the V gene TRBV28; D gene uncertain. The V gene lost 4 bases and the J gene lost 3 bases, with 16 bases spanning the gap. Germline CDR1 is MDHEN and CDR2 is SYDVKM. The CDR3 runs 15 residues.

This clonotype was observed many times. The CDR3 DNA sequence: TGTGCCAGCAGCCCACAGGGTCAAAATGAAAAACTGTTTTTT. Translated: CASSPQGQNEKLFF. This chain joins TRBV18 and TRBJ1-4, with D maybe TRBD1 (6 bases). V was cut by 8 bases and J by 5 bases, with 15 bases left in between. This CDR3 is 14 amino acids long. Germline CDR1 KGHSH, CDR2 LQKENI.

This clonotype was counted many times. The V call is TRBV2, the J call TRBJ2-1; TRBD2 aligns across 13 bases. This CDR3 region has 15 residues. J lost 6 bases, V lost 5 bases, and 4 bases had no gene match. Germline V gene lookup returns CDR1 SNHLY and CDR2 FYNNEI. CDR3 nucleotide sequence: TGTGCCAGCAGTACCGGGACTAGCGGGATCAATGAGCAGTTCTTC. This gives the protein CASSTGTSGINEQFF.

The chain has TRBV20-1 and TRBJ2-1; D ambiguous. Per the germline V gene, CDR1 is DFQATT and CDR2 is SNEGSKA (reference sequence). This CDR3 comprises 19 residues. The germline V and J ends were trimmed by 4 bases and 2 bases, with 27 bases remaining between them. This CDR3 reads CSAILFAGALTLTYNEQFF. CDR3 nucleotides: TGCAGTGCTATTCTTTTTGCTGGAGCTTTGACTTTGACCTACAATGAGCAGTTCTTC.

This clonotype was counted ten times or more. The V call is TRBV28, the J call TRBJ1-2; 9 bases agree with TRBD1. The CDR3 is 15 amino acids. With 3 bases clipped from V and 4 bases from J, the junction kept 6 bases outside the gene matches. CDR1 and CDR2 from the germline V gene are MDHEN and SYDVKM. In DNA form, the CDR3 reads TGTGCCAGCAGTTTCCGGGACAGGGAATTCTATGGCTACACCTTC. Its translation: CASSFRDREFYGYTF.